This entry lists 12 T cell receptor beta chains sequenced from one sample in a study of PD-1 blockade in classical Hodgkin lymphoma. Assay used: immunoSEQ multiplex PCR; TCRdb lists only in-frame clones, some missing. The sample shows fewer than 15,000 clones, roughly 86% of them seen only once. Relapses following autologous stem cell transplantation were seen in all patients, with brentuximab vedotin exposure varying. This sample comprised peripheral blood mononuclear cells (PBMCs), obtained at baseline. These receptors originate from a human donor with classical Hodgkin lymphoma.

This sequence joins TRBV5-4 and TRBJ2-7, with D maybe TRBD1 (6 bases). V was shortened by 4 bases and J by 2 bases, with 13 bases between the two germline ends. This CDR3 contains 14 residues. Per the germline V gene, CDR1 is SGHNT and CDR2 is YYREEE (reference sequence). The CDR3 coding sequence is TGTGCCAGCAGCACAGGGAAATTAACCTACGAGCAGTACTTC. Its protein is CASSTGKLTYEQYF. Supplemented by reference TRBV5-4 and TRBJ2-7, the full variable domain reads ETGVTQSPTHLIKTRGQQVTLRCSSQSGHNTVSWYQQALGQGPQFIFQYYREEENGRGNFPPRFSGLQFPNYSSELNVNALELDDSALYLCASSTGKLTYEQYFGPGTRLTVT.

The chain has TRBV30 and TRBJ2-3; 9 nucleotides match TRBD2. Germline values: CDR1 GTSNPN, CDR2 SVGIG (reference sequence). V trimming: 0 bases; J trimming: 1 base; junction bases outside the gene matches: 8. The CDR3 consists of 17 residues. Here the CDR3 reads CAWSVGGGGAGTDTQYF. CDR3 DNA sequence: TGTGCCTGGAGTGTAGGGGGCGGGGGGGCGGGCACAGATACGCAGTATTTT.

The rearrangement uses TRBV6-1 and TRBJ1-5, with D possibly being TRBD1 (5 bases). The CDR3 is 14 amino acids. Per germline, CDR1 MNHNS and CDR2 SASEGT. V lost 6 bases to trimming and J lost 6 bases, with 15 bases between them. CDR3 DNA: TGTGCCAGCAGCAGGGATACAGGTGCTCAGCCCCAGCATTTT. This encodes CASSRDTGAQPQHF.

This sequence joins TRBV6-1 and TRBJ1-6; D may be TRBD1 (5 bases). The CDR3 consists of 15 residues. The V and J ends lost 0 bases and 7 bases respectively, with 10 bases between them. The V gene's germline CDR1 is MNHNS and CDR2 SASEGT. The CDR3 DNA follows: TGTGCCAGCAGTGAAGCGGGGGAAGGGAATTCACCCCTCCACTTT. Encoded protein: CASSEAGEGNSPLHF.

The gene calls are TRBV10-3 and TRBJ2-7, with a tentative D call TRBD1 (6 bases). With 3 bases removed from V and 0 bases from J, the gap between germline ends came to 6 bases. This CDR3 has 13 amino acids. Germline CDR1 and CDR2: ENHRY and SYGVKD. For the CDR3, the DNA is TGTGCCATCAGTGAAGGGGGCTCCTACGAGCAGTACTTC. Translated, it gives CAISEGGSYEQYF.

The chain couples TRBV18 to TRBJ2-2; no clear D. The CDR3 is 16 residues long. Germline assignment: CDR1 KGHSH and CDR2 LQKENI. The V gene lost 6 bases and the J gene lost 0 bases, with 14 bases spanning the gap. The CDR3 loop is CASSTGPRANTGELFF. Here the CDR3 DNA reads TGTGCCAGCTCGACTGGACCCCGCGCGAACACCGGGGAGCTGTTTTTT. Together with reference TRBV18 and TRBJ2-2, the CDR3 gives the full variable domain: NAGVMQNPRHLVRRRGQEARLRCSPMKGHSHVYWYRQLPEEGLKFMVYLQKENIIDESGMPKERFSAEFPKEGPSILRIQQVVRGDSAAYFCASSTGPRANTGELFFGEGSRLTVL.

Remarks on this clone: At one end the junction does not follow the germline gene, possibly because of a read error. The V gene is TRBV7-8, the J gene TRBJ1-2; TRBD1 might be the D (6 bases). This CDR3 has 15 residues. Germline V gives CDR1 SGHVS, CDR2 FQNEAQ. This CDR3 is CASSLGPGAKYGYTF. The CDR3 region has the DNA TGTGCCAGCAGCTTAGGGCCAGGGGCTAAGTATGGCTACACCTTC.

The rearrangement links TRBV6-4 to TRBJ2-5, with 8 bases identical to TRBD2. This CDR3 has 16 residues. Germline V gene sequence: CDR1 MRHNA, CDR2 SNTAGT. Trimming removed 4 bases from V and 4 bases from J; junction bases left unmatched: 11. CDR3 sequence (DNA): TGTGCCAGCAGTGCCTACGGGGGGACTAGTGGAGAGACCCAGTACTTC. Protein product: CASSAYGGTSGETQYF.

The chain joins TRBV2 to TRBJ2-1; 9 nucleotides agree with TRBD1. Germline CDR1 and CDR2: SNHLY and FYNNEI. V was clipped by 8 bases and J by 14 bases; unmatched bases: 7. The CDR3 has 11 amino acids. This chain's CDR3 is CASSRDREEFF. The CDR3 bases are TGTGCCAGCTCCCGGGACAGGGAAGAGTTCTTC.

This clone ranks as medium-sized. The chain joins TRBV27 to TRBJ1-6; D remains unclear. Germline values: CDR1 MNHEY, CDR2 SMNVEV (reference sequence). This CDR3 is built from 15 residues. Trimming removed 2 bases at V and 13 bases at J, with 18 bases between. CDR3 region: CASSLGTAPPHPLHF. CDR3 DNA sequence: TGTGCCAGCAGTTTAGGTACAGCGCCGCCACACCCCCTCCACTTT.

The chain carries TRBV29-1 and TRBJ2-1; no clear D. Germline lookup yields CDR1 SQVTM and CDR2 ANQGSEA. The CDR3 is made up of 9 amino acids. CDR3 residues: CKNTNEQFF. CDR3 DNA: TGCAAGAATACCAATGAGCAGTTCTTC.

This clone showed up just a few times. The rearrangement links TRBV27 to TRBJ2-7; D not resolved. V lost 6 bases, J lost 0 bases, and 6 bases lay in between. Germline V gene sequence: CDR1 MNHEY, CDR2 SMNVEV (reference sequence). CDR3 length equals 12 residues. The CDR3 sequence: CASREHSYEQYF. The CDR3 coding sequence is TGTGCCAGCAGGGAACACTCCTACGAGCAGTACTTC.